This entry lists 16 T cell receptor beta chains sequenced from one sample in a study of shared clonotypes between healthy human individuals. Repertoires were generated with immunoSEQ multiplex PCR, while TCRdb's copy carries only in-frame clones and drops some. The data hold approximately 740,000 clones, with roughly 70% observed a single time. Sequencing used memory CD4+ T cells sorted from blood. Sample subset: CD45RA-negative fraction. Every receptor here comes from a woman between 25 and 40 years old in good health.

The J gene is TRBJ2-3, the V gene TRBV18; D is possibly TRBD2 (7 bases). Trimming stripped 2 bases from V and 2 bases from J, with 17 bases between. This CDR3 comprises 17 residues. Germline CDR1 KGHSH, CDR2 LQKENI. The CDR3 protein is CASSPWGGAGSTDTQYF. The CDR3 region has the DNA TGTGCCAGCTCACCATGGGGGGGCGCCGGATCCACAGATACGCAGTATTTT.

This clone was seen more than once but under ten times. The rearrangement links TRBV20-1 to TRBJ1-1; perhaps TRBD1 as D (5 bases). Trimming shortened V by 6 bases and J by 8 bases, and 13 bases separated the two germline ends. This CDR3 region has 11 residues. CDR1 and CDR2 (germline): DFQATT, SNEGSKA (reference sequence). In DNA, the CDR3 is TGCAGTGCCATAAAGAGGGACGAAGCTTTCTTT. Encoded protein: CSAIKRDEAFF.

This clone was counted between two and nine times. V and J are TRBV5-1 and TRBJ2-7, with TRBD2 identical over 9 bases. The CDR3 length is 18 residues. Germline trimming cut 2 bases from V and 4 bases from J; bases unmatched to any gene: 16. Per the germline V gene, CDR1 is SGHRS and CDR2 is YFSETQ. CDR3 nucleotide sequence: TGCGCCAGCAGCTTCGGGGCTAGCGGGATGTCGTCACTTTACGAGCAGTACTTC. As protein: CASSFGASGMSSLYEQYF.

The J gene is TRBJ1-2, the V gene TRBV19; D remains unclear. CDR1 is LNHDA, CDR2 SQIVND, per germline (reference sequence). The CDR3 totals 14 residues. V gave up 5 bases and J gave up 2 bases, with 12 bases separating them. CDR3 loop: CASSARTQNYGYTF. The DNA for the CDR3 is TGTGCCAGTAGTGCCCGGACGCAGAACTATGGCTACACCTTC. Full variable domain (remainder filled in from reference TRBV19 and TRBJ1-2): DGGITQSPKYLFRKEGQNVTLSCEQNLNHDAMYWYRQDPGQGLRLIYYSQIVNDFQKGDIAEGYSVSREKKESFPLTVTSAQKNPTAFYLCASSARTQNYGYTFGSGTRLTVV.

In its sample, this clone was seen a few times. This chain uses TRBV4-1 with TRBJ2-3, with 8 bases lining up with TRBD2. The germline V gene encodes CDR1 MGHRA and CDR2 YSYEKL. CDR3 size: 20 residues. V lost 0 bases to trimming and J lost 2 bases; unmatched junction nucleotides: 16. The CDR3 region is CASSQEAGAGGGGDTDTQYF. The CDR3 nucleotides are TGCGCCAGCAGCCAAGAGGCGGGGGCGGGAGGTGGTGGCGACACAGATACGCAGTATTTT.

On this clone: The sample holds other DNA sequences that translate to the same CDR3. This rearrangement joins TRBV4-2 to TRBJ2-5, with D possibly matching TRBD2 (5 bases). This CDR3 region has 15 residues. CDR1 is LGHNA and CDR2 is YNFKEQ in the germline V gene. V was trimmed by 0 bases and J by 5 bases, leaving 13 bases between them. In nucleotides, the CDR3 is TGTGCCAGCAGCCAAGATACTGGACTGGGGGAGACCCAGTACTTC. Translated, it gives CASSQDTGLGETQYF.

The gene calls are TRBV2 and TRBJ2-3, with 11 bases matching TRBD2. CDR3 length: 15 residues. Trimming took 5 bases from V and 5 from J; bases not matched to a gene: 6. The germline V gene has CDR1 SNHLY and CDR2 FYNNEI. DNA of the CDR3: TGTGCCAGCAGTTTAGCGGGAGGGCTCCGAGATACGCAGTATTTT. This sequence encodes CASSLAGGLRDTQYF.

The table lists this clone with a few counts. V and J are TRBV19 and TRBJ2-2; TRBD2 aligns across 12 bases. CDR1 and CDR2 (germline): LNHDA, SQIVND (reference sequence). V lost 5 bases, J lost 7 bases, and 5 bases stayed unmatched. The CDR3 covers 15 residues. CDR3 sequence: CASSFWTSGNGELFF. For the CDR3, the DNA is TGTGCCAGTAGTTTCTGGACTAGCGGGAACGGGGAGCTGTTTTTT.

The chain recombines TRBV4-2 with TRBJ2-5; D is perhaps TRBD2 (5 bases). Trimming took 6 bases from V and 7 from J, leaving 12 bases between them. The CDR3 covers 12 residues. Germline CDR1 reads LGHNA; CDR2 reads YNFKEQ. In DNA, the CDR3 is TGTGCCAGCAGTAAACCCGAGGGGACCCAGTACTTC. This codes for CASSKPEGTQYF.

J is TRBJ2-7 and V is TRBV28; a weak D match, TRBD1 (6 bases). Per the germline V gene, CDR1 is MDHEN and CDR2 is SYDVKM. The CDR3 extends over 15 amino acids. The V end was cut by 4 bases, the J end by 1 base, with 14 bases between. CDR3 protein: CASSSPGHQSYEQYF. CDR3 nucleotides: TGTGCCAGCAGTTCCCCGGGACACCAATCCTACGAGCAGTACTTC.

The chain combines TRBV4-2 with TRBJ1-1; D remains ambiguous. The CDR3 is made up of 16 amino acids. The V end lost 0 bases, the J end lost 2 bases, and 13 bases lay between the germline ends. The V gene's germline CDR1 is LGHNA and CDR2 YNFKEQ. The CDR3 sequence: CASSQDALRANTEAFF. In DNA, the CDR3 is TGTGCCAGCAGCCAAGATGCCCTCCGGGCAAACACTGAAGCTTTCTTT.

The chain carries TRBV19 and TRBJ2-1; D may be TRBD2 (6 bases). The germline V gene encodes CDR1 LNHDA and CDR2 SQIVND (reference sequence). With 6 bases removed from V and 1 base from J, the gap between germline ends came to 10 bases. This CDR3 spans 14 amino acids. The CDR3 nucleotides read TGTGCCAGTAGAGAGCGGGTGTCCTACAATGAGCAGTTCTTC. Translation gives CASRERVSYNEQFF. Variable domain in full (rest from reference TRBV19 and TRBJ2-1): DGGITQSPKYLFRKEGQNVTLSCEQNLNHDAMYWYRQDPGQGLRLIYYSQIVNDFQKGDIAEGYSVSREKKESFPLTVTSAQKNPTAFYLCASRERVSYNEQFFGPGTRLTVL.

CDR3 sequence (DNA): TGTGCCACCCTAGACAGGGTACGGACTGAAGCTTTCTTT. This encodes CATLDRVRTEAFF. The rearrangement uses TRBV27 and TRBJ1-1; 7 bases align to TRBD1. The CDR3 is 13 residues long. Germline trimming cut 10 bases from V and 5 bases from J; bases unmatched to any gene: 10. CDR1 and CDR2 from the germline V gene are MNHEY and SMNVEV (reference sequence).

The genes are TRBV29-1 and TRBJ2-1; 12 bases match TRBD2. With V trimmed by 1 base and J by 4 bases, 2 bases remained unmatched. The germline V gene has CDR1 SQVTM and CDR2 ANQGSEA. This CDR3 is 15 amino acids long. The chain's CDR3 is CSVEGGLAGYNEQFF. Written as DNA, the CDR3 is TGCAGCGTTGAAGGTGGACTAGCGGGATACAATGAGCAGTTCTTC.

This chain connects TRBV7-9 to TRBJ2-7; D may be TRBD2 (5 bases). CDR3 length: 12 amino acids. Germline V lookup: CDR1 SEHNR, CDR2 FQNEAQ (reference sequence). The V gene lost 8 bases and the J gene lost 2 bases, with 10 bases spanning the gap. The CDR3 bases are TGTGCCAGCGCGGAGGCTGCCTACGAGCAGTACTTC. Its translation is CASAEAAYEQYF.

The chain is built from TRBV6-4 and TRBJ2-2; 7 bases are shared with TRBD2. Trimming took 6 bases from V and 2 from J; bases not matched to a gene: 9. CDR1 and CDR2 (germline): MRHNA, SNTAGT. The CDR3 covers 16 residues. CDR3 DNA: TGTGCCAGCAGCCCCGTGGCTAGCGGAAACACCGGGGAGCTGTTTTTT. Translated: CASSPVASGNTGELFF.